This T cell receptor beta chain was profiled in a study of blood T cell repertoires in COVID-19. Looking at the study overall: Samples came from the United States, Italy and Spain, spanning acute and convalescent COVID-19.

Study processing details: Estimation of nucleated cell counts relied on the amplification of reference gene primers. Produced via immunoSEQ multiplex PCR; TCRdb's table is partial and in-frame only. The V and J calls and clone size come from that table; D and trimming were worked out from the DNA. The sample carries some 76,000 clones, 82% recorded once. This clone has just one count. The receptor comes from a man aged 45-65 years with acute or convalescent COVID-19. The sample taken for sequencing was peripheral blood.

CDR3 DNA sequence: TGTGCCAGCAGCTTAGATGGAATAGGGGTGAGTGAGCAGTTCTTC. Its translation is CASSLDGIGVSEQFF. The chain has TRBV7-2 and TRBJ2-1, with D tentatively TRBD1 (5 bases). Germline CDR1 SGHTA, CDR2 FQGNSA. Trimming left V 1 base short and J 9 bases short, with 16 bases between. The length of the CDR3 is 15 residues.